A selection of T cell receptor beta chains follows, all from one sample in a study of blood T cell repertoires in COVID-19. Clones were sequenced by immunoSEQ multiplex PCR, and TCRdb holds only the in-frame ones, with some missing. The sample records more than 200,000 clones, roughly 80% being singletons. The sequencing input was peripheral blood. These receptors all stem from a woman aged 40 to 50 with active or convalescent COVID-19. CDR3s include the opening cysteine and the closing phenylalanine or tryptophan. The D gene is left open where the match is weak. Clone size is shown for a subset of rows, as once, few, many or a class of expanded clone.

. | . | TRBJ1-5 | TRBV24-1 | TGTGCCACCGGCCCGAACAGGGGCAATCAGCCCCAGCATTTT | CATGPNRGNQPQHF
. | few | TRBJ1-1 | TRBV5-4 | TGTGCCAGCAGCATCTATGGGACACTGAACACTGAAGCTTTCTTT | CASSIYGTLNTEAFF
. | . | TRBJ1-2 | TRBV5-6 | TGTGCCAGCCTTGGAGGGGCTCACTATGGCTACACCTTC | CASLGGAHYGYTF
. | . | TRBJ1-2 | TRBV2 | TGTGCCAGCGGGCGTGACCTAAACTATGGCTACACCTTC | CASGRDLNYGYTF
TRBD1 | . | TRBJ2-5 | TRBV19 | TGTGCCAGTAGTTTCTCGACAGGGTACCGGGAGACCCAGTACTTC | CASSFSTGYRETQYF
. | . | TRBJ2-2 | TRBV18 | TGTGCCAGCTCACCCCGACAGCAGGCGAACACCGGGGAGCTGTTTTTT | CASSPRQQANTGELFF
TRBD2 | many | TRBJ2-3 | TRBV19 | TGTGCCAGTAGTATCGTCTTTCTTAGCGGGGGGTTAGATACGCAGTATTTT | CASSIVFLSGGLDTQYF
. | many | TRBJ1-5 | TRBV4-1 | TGCGCCAGCAGCCAAATCTTTGGCAATCAGCCCCAGCATTTT | CASSQIFGNQPQHF
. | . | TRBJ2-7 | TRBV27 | TGTGCCAGCAGTTGGGGTGATGGAGGCGAGCAGTACTTC | CASSWGDGGEQYF
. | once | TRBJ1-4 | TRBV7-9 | TGTGCCAGCCCGCCCCCTGGAGGGGAAAAACTGTTTTTT | CASPPPGGEKLFF
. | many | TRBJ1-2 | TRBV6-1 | TGTGCCAGCAGTGAAAGGGGGGGGACCAGCGATGGCTACACCTTC | CASSERGGTSDGYTF
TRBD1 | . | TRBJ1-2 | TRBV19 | TGTGCCAGTAGTGCCGCCGGGACAGGGGGTGCCTGGGGCTACACCTTC | CASSAAGTGGAWGYTF
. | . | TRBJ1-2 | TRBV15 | TGTGCCACCAGCAGAGATGGCCTTTCCCCCTATGGCTACACCTTC | CATSRDGLSPYGYTF
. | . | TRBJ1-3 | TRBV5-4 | TGTGCCAGCAGCTTGATTGGGGGGGCTGGAAACACCATATATTTT | CASSLIGGAGNTIYF
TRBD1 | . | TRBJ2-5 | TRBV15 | TGTGCCACCAGCAGAGATCGACAGGGAGAGACCCAGTACTTC | CATSRDRQGETQYF
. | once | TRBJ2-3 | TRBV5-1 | TGCGCCAGCAGCTTTAGCGGCCCCACAGATACGCAGTATTTT | CASSFSGPTDTQYF
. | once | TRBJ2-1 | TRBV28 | TGTGCCAGCAGTTTAGGACCACAGTGGAGGGAAAATGAGCAGTTCTTC | CASSLGPQWRENEQFF
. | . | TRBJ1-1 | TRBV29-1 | TGCAGCGTTGTAGGAGCCCTGGGTGGGACTGAAGCTTTCTTT | CSVVGALGGTEAFF
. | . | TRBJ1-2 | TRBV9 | TGTGCCAGCAGTAAGACTGGGTTACGAGACTATGGCTACACCTTC | CASSKTGLRDYGYTF
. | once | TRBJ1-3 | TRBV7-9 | TGTGCCAGCAGCTCCCACTCGGGGGCTGGAAACACCATATATTTT | CASSSHSGAGNTIYF
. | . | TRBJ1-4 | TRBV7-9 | TGTGCCAGCAGCTTTAATACGGGTGAAAAACTGTTTTTT | CASSFNTGEKLFF
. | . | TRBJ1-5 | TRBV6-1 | TGTGCCAGCAGTGACGCAGGGGCTAGACAGCCCCAGCATTTT | CASSDAGARQPQHF